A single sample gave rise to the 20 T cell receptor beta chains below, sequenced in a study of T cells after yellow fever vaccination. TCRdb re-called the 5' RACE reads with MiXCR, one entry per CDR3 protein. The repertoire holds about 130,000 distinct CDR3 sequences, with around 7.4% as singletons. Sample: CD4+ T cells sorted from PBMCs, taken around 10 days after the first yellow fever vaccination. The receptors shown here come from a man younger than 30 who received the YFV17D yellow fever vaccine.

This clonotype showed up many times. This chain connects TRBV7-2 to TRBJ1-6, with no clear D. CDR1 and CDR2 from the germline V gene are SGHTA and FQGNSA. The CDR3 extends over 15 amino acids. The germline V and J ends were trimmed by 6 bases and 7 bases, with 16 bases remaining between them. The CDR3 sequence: CASSLLERVNSPLHF. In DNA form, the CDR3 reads TGTGCCAGCAGTCTCCTGGAGAGGGTGAATTCACCCCTCCACTTT.

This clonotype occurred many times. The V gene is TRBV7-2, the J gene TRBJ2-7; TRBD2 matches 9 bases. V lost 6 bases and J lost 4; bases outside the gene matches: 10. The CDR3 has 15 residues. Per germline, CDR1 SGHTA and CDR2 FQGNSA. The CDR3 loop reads CASRYSPSGTYEQYF. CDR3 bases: TGTGCCAGCAGGTACAGTCCTAGCGGGACATACGAGCAGTACTTC.

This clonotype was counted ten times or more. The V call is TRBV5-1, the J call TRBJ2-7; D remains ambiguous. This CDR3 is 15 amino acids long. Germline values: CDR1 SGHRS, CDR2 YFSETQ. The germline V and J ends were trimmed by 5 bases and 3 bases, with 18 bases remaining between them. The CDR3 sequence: CASSISPTSNYEQYF. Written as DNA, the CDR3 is TGCGCCAGCAGTATCTCTCCCACAAGCAACTACGAGCAGTACTTC.

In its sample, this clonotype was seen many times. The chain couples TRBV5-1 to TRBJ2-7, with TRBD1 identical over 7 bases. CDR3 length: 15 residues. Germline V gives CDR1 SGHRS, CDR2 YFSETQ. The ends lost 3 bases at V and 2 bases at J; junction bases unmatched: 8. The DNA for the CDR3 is TGCGCCAGCAGCTCCGGGACAGCAACACCCTACGAGCAGTACTTC. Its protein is CASSSGTATPYEQYF. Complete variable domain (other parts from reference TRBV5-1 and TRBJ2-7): KAGVTQTPRYLIKTRGQQVTLSCSPISGHRSVSWYQQTPGQGLQFLFEYFSETQRNKGNFPGRFSGRQFSNSRSEMNVSTLELGDSALYLCASSSGTATPYEQYFGPGTRLTVT.

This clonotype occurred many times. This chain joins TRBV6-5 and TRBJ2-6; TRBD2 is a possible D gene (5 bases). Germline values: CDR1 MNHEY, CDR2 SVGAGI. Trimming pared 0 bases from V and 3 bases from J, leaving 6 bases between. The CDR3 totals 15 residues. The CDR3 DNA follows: TGTGCCAGCAGTTACTCCGGGGTTGGGGCCAACGTCCTGACTTTC. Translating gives CASSYSGVGANVLTF.

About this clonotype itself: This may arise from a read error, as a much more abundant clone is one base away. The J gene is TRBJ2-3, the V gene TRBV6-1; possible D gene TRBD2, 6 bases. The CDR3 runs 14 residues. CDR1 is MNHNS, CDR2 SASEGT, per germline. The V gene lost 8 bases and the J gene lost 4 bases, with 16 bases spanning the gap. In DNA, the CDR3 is TGTGCCAGCCAACTCGGGAGCTCTTCAGATACGCAGTATTTT. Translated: CASQLGSSSDTQYF.

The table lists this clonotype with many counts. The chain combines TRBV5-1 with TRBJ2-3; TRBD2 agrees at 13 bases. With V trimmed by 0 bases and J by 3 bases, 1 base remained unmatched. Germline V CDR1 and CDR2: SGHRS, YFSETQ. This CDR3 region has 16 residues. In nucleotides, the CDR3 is TGCGCCAGCAGCTTGGTGGGACTAGCGGGGACAGATACGCAGTATTTT. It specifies CASSLVGLAGTDTQYF.

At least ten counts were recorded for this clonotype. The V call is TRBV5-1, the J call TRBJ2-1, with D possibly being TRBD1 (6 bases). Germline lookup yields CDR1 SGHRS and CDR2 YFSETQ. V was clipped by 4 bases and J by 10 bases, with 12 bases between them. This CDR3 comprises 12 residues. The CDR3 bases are TGCGCCAGCAGCGGATCAGGGGACGAGCAGTTCTTC. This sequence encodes CASSGSGDEQFF. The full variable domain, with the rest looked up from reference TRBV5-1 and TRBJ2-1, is KAGVTQTPRYLIKTRGQQVTLSCSPISGHRSVSWYQQTPGQGLQFLFEYFSETQRNKGNFPGRFSGRQFSNSRSEMNVSTLELGDSALYLCASSGSGDEQFFGPGTRLTVL.

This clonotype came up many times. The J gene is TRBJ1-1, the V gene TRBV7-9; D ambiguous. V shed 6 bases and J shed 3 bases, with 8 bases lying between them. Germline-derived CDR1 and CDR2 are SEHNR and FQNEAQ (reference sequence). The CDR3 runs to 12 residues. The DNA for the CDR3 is TGTGCCAGCAGAGAGAGGGACACTGAAGCTTTCTTT. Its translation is CASRERDTEAFF. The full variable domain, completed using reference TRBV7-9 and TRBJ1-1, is DTGVSQNPRHKITKRGQNVTFRCDPISEHNRLYWYRQTLGQGPEFLTYFQNEAQLEKSRLLSDRFSAERPKGSFSTLEIQRTEQGDSAMYLCASRERDTEAFFGQGTRLTVV.

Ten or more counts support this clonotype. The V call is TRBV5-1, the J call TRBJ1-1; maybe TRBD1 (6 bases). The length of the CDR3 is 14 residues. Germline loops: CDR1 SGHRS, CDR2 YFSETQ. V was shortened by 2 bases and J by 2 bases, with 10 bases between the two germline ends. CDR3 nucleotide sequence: TGCGCCAGCAGCTTTACAGGGTCTAACACTGAAGCTTTCTTT. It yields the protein CASSFTGSNTEAFF.

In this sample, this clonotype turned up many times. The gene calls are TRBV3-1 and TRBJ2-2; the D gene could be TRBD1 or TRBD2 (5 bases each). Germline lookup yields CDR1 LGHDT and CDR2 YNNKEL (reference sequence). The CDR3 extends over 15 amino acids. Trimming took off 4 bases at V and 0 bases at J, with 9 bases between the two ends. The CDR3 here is CASSRGRTNTGELFF. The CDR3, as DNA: TGTGCCAGCAGCCGGGGACGGACGAACACCGGGGAGCTGTTTTTT.

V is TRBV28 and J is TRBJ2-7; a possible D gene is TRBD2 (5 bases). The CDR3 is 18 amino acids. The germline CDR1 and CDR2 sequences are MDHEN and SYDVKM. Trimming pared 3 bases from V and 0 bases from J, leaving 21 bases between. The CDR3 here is CASSLGARVRKNSYEQYV. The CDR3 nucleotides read TGTGCCAGCAGTTTGGGCGCGAGGGTAAGGAAAAACTCCTACGAGCAGTACGTC.

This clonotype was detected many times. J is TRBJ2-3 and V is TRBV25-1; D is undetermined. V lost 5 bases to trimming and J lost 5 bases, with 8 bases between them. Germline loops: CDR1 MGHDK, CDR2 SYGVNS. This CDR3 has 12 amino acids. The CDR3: CASSFLGDTQYF. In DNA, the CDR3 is TGTGCCAGCAGTTTCCTCGGAGATACGCAGTATTTT.

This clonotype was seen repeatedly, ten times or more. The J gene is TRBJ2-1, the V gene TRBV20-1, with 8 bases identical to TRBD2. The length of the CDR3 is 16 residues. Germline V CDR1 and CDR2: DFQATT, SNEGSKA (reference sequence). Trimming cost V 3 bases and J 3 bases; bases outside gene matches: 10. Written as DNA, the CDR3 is TGCAGTGCTAGGGGAGGCGCGGGGGGAATCTACAATGAGCAGTTCTTC. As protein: CSARGGAGGIYNEQFF.

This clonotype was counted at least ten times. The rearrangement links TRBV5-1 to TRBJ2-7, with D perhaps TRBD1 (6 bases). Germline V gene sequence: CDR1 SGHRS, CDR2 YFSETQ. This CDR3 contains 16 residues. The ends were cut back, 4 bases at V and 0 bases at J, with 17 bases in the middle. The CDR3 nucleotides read TGCGCCAGCAGCCATTATTCCGGACAGAGCTCCTACGAGCAGTACTTC. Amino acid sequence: CASSHYSGQSSYEQYF.

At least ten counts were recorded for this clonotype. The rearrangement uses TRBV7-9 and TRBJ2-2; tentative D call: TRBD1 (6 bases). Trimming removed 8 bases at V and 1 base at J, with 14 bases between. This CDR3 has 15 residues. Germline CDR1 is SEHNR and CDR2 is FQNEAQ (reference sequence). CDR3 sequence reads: CASRRSGQNTGELFF. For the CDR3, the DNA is TGTGCCAGCCGCCGTTCGGGACAGAACACCGGGGAGCTGTTTTTT.

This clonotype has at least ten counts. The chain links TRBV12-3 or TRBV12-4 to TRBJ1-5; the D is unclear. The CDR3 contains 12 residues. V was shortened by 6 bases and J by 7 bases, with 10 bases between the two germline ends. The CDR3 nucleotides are TGTGCCAGCAGACCCGCTTGGCAGCCCCAGCATTTT. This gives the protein CASRPAWQPQHF.

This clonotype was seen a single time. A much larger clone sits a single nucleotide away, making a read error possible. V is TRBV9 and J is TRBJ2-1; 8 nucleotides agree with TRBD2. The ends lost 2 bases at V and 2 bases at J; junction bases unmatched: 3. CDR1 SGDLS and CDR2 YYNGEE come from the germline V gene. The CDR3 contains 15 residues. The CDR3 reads CASSVSGDAYNEQFF. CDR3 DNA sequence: TGTGCCAGCAGCGTTAGCGGGGATGCCTACAATGAGCAGTTCTTC.

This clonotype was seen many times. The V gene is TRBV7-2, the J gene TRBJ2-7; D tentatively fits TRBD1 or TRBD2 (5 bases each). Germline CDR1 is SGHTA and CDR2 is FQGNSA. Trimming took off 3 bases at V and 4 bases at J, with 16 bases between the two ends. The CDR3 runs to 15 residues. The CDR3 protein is CASSLSLGTEYEQYF. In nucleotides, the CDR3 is TGTGCCAGCAGCTTGTCATTGGGGACCGAGTACGAGCAGTACTTC.

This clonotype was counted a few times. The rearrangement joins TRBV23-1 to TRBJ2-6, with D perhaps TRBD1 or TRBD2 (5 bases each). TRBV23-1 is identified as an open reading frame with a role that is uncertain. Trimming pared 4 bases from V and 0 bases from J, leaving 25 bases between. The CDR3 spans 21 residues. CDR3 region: CASSLREKGWTSPSGANVLTF. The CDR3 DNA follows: TGCGCCAGCAGTCTCAGGGAGAAGGGGTGGACCAGTCCCTCTGGGGCCAACGTCCTGACTTTC.